The 15 T cell receptor beta chains presented below share a single source sample, sequenced in a study of blood T cell repertoires in COVID-19. Repertoires were generated with immunoSEQ multiplex PCR, while TCRdb's copy carries only in-frame clones and drops some. This sample has 190,000 or so clones; around 87% occur once, and the top ten carry 2.7%. The sequencing input was peripheral blood. The receptor source for this set is a man aged 35 to 55 with active or convalescent COVID-19.

This clone appeared once. The genes are TRBV4-1 and TRBJ2-4; weak D call: TRBD1 (6 bases). The V gene's germline CDR1 is MGHRA and CDR2 YSYEKL. This CDR3 is built from 17 residues. Trimming left V 1 base short and J 3 bases short, with 16 bases between. CDR3 sequence reads: CASSQGAGEFGKNIQYF. Written as DNA, the CDR3 is TGCGCCAGCAGCCAAGGGGCAGGGGAATTTGGCAAAAACATTCAGTACTTC.

The chain joins TRBV4-2 to TRBJ1-3; D is possibly TRBD1 (5 bases). Trimming left V 4 bases short and J 3 bases short, with 19 bases between. The CDR3 has 17 amino acids. The germline gives CDR1 LGHNA, CDR2 YNFKEQ. The CDR3: CASSPENLQAGGNTIYF. As DNA, the CDR3 is TGTGCCAGCAGCCCGGAAAACCTACAGGCTGGTGGAAACACCATATATTTT.

This chain uses TRBV27 with TRBJ1-4; D is perhaps TRBD1 (5 bases). This CDR3 comprises 13 residues. Germline lookup yields CDR1 MNHEY and CDR2 SMNVEV (reference sequence). The V end lost 3 bases, the J end lost 8 bases, and 10 bases lay between the germline ends. The CDR3 region is CASSFGKGEKLFF. CDR3 in DNA: TGTGCCAGCAGTTTTGGGAAGGGGGAAAAACTGTTTTTT.

The chain links TRBV27 to TRBJ2-7; TRBD1 aligns across 7 bases. J gave up 2 bases and V 5 bases, and 6 bases lay outside the gene matches. The CDR3 is made up of 14 amino acids. Germline values: CDR1 MNHEY, CDR2 SMNVEV (reference sequence). CDR3 region: CASSAGGSAYEQYF. CDR3 nucleotide sequence: TGTGCCAGCAGTGCAGGGGGTTCGGCCTACGAGCAGTACTTC.

The chain joins TRBV3-1 (or the pseudogene TRBV3-2) to TRBJ2-5, with TRBD2 matching 10 bases. The germline V gene has CDR1 LGHDT and CDR2 YNNKEL (reference sequence). This CDR3 is built from 16 residues. J gave up 5 bases and V 1 base, and 7 bases lay outside the gene matches. This chain's CDR3 is CASSQGLAGGTETQYF. The CDR3 nucleotides read TGTGCCAGCAGCCAAGGGTTAGCGGGGGGTACGGAGACCCAGTACTTC.

V usage is TRBV9 and J usage is TRBJ1-3; no reliable D call. V lost 3 bases and J lost 4, with 11 bases in between. CDR1 and CDR2 (germline): SGDLS, YYNGEE. The CDR3 length is 14 residues. CDR3 sequence (DNA): TGTGCCAGCAGCGGAGGGAATCCAGGAAACACCATATATTTT. Amino acid sequence: CASSGGNPGNTIYF. The complete variable domain, with remaining parts taken from reference TRBV9 and TRBJ1-3, reads DSGVTQTPKHLITATGQRVTLRCSPRSGDLSVYWYQQSLDQGLQFLIQYYNGEERAKGNILERFSAQQFPDLHSELNLSSLELGDSALYFCASSGGNPGNTIYFGEGSWLTVV.

The chain uses TRBV27 and TRBJ1-1, with D perhaps matching TRBD1 (5 bases). Trimming took 0 bases from V and 6 from J, leaving 20 bases between them. Germline V gives CDR1 MNHEY, CDR2 SMNVEV (reference sequence). The CDR3 spans 17 residues. As DNA, the CDR3 is TGTGCCAGCAGTTTATCTCTGAATCCAGGGCCTACCTCTGAAGCTTTCTTT. Its translation is CASSLSLNPGPTSEAFF.

V gene TRBV19 combines with J gene TRBJ1-5, with 7 bases identical to TRBD1. CDR3 size: 15 residues. V shed 3 bases, J shed 2 bases, and the junction held 4 bases outside the gene matches. Per the germline V gene, CDR1 is LNHDA and CDR2 is SQIVND (reference sequence). The CDR3 loop is CASSIGQGGNQPQHF. DNA of the CDR3: TGTGCCAGTAGTATTGGGCAGGGGGGCAATCAGCCCCAGCATTTT.

The V call is TRBV6-5, the J call TRBJ2-5; tentatively, D is TRBD1 (6 bases). CDR3 size: 14 residues. V was cut by 6 bases and J by 7 bases, with 18 bases left in between. The germline gives CDR1 MNHEY, CDR2 SVGAGI. Here the CDR3 DNA reads TGTGCCAGCAGCAGGGACAACGGAGATGGGACCCAGTACTTC. It specifies CASSRDNGDGTQYF.

The chain uses TRBV4-3 and TRBJ1-3; D remains unclear. The CDR3 extends over 14 amino acids. Germline V gene sequence: CDR1 LGHNA, CDR2 YSLEER. Trimming left V 3 bases short and J 4 bases short, with 10 bases between. This chain's CDR3 is CASSHSGLGNTIYF. CDR3 nucleotides: TGCGCCAGCAGCCACTCCGGGTTGGGAAACACCATATATTTT.

This chain links TRBV4-3 with TRBJ2-3, with TRBD2 as a possible D gene (5 bases). V lost 5 bases and J 1 base, leaving 10 bases between the germline ends. This CDR3 contains 14 residues. Germline V gene sequence: CDR1 LGHNA, CDR2 YSLEER. CDR3 bases: TGCGCCAGCAGCGAGGGTAGGGGCACAGATACGCAGTATTTT. Translated, it gives CASSEGRGTDTQYF.

This clone was seen just once. The chain employs TRBV5-6 and TRBJ2-1; D possibly corresponds to TRBD1 (5 bases). V shed 1 base and J shed 0 bases, with 20 bases lying between them. CDR1 and CDR2 (germline): SGHDT, YYEEEE. The CDR3 runs to 19 residues. CDR3 amino acids: CASSLSSREEAYSYNEQFF. DNA of the CDR3: TGTGCCAGCAGCTTGTCCAGCAGGGAAGAAGCCTACTCCTACAATGAGCAGTTCTTC.

This clone was recorded only once. This chain links TRBV27 with TRBJ1-1, with TRBD1 as a possible D gene (5 bases). Trimming removed 2 bases at V and 1 base at J, with 8 bases between. The germline CDR1 and CDR2 sequences are MNHEY and SMNVEV (reference sequence). The length of the CDR3 is 14 residues. CDR3 nucleotide sequence: TGTGCCAGCAGTTTAGGGGCCAGGAACACTGAAGCTTTCTTT. This gives the protein CASSLGARNTEAFF.

The chain combines TRBV5-1 with TRBJ1-3; D is possibly TRBD1 (5 bases). The V and J ends lost 6 bases and 0 bases respectively, with 10 bases between them. CDR1 is SGHRS and CDR2 is YFSETQ in the germline V gene. CDR3 size: 14 residues. CDR3 coding DNA: TGCGCCAGCATGGACACCACCTCTGGAAACACCATATATTTT. Translated: CASMDTTSGNTIYF.

The rearrangement uses TRBV10-3 and TRBJ1-2; no firm D call. This CDR3 contains 13 residues. V was clipped by 3 bases and J by 8 bases, with 13 bases between them. Germline V gives CDR1 ENHRY, CDR2 SYGVKD. CDR3 coding DNA: TGTGCCATCAGTGATGGGCCGGGGAAGGGCTACACCTTC. This codes for CAISDGPGKGYTF.